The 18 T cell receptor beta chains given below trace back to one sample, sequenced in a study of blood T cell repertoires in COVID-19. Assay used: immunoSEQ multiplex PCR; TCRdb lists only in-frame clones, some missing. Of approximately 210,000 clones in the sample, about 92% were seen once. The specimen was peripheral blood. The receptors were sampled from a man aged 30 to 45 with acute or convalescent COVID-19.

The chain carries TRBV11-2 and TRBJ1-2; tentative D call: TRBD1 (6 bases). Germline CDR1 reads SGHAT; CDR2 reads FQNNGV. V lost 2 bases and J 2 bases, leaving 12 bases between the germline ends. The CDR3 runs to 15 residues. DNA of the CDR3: TGTGCCAGCAGCTTAATTCTCAGGGGAAACTATGGCTACACCTTC. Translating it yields CASSLILRGNYGYTF.

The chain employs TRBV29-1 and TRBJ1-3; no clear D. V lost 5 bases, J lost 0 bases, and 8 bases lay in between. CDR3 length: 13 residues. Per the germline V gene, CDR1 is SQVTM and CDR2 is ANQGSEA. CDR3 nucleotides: TGCAGCGTTATTAGCAACTCTGGAAACACCATATATTTT. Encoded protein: CSVISNSGNTIYF.

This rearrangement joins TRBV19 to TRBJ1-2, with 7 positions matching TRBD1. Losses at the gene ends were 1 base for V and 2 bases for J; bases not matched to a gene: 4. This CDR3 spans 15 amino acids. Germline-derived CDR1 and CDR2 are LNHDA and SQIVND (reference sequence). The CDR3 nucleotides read TGTGCCAGTAGTATAGCTGGGACAGTAAACTATGGCTACACCTTC. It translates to CASSIAGTVNYGYTF.

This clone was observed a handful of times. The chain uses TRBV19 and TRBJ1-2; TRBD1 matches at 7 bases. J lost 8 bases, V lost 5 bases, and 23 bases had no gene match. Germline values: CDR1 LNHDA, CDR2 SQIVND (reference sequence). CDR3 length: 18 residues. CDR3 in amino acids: CASSFPGGLTLSRPGYTF. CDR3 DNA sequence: TGTGCCAGTAGTTTCCCAGGGGGACTGACCCTCTCGCGGCCCGGCTACACCTTC.

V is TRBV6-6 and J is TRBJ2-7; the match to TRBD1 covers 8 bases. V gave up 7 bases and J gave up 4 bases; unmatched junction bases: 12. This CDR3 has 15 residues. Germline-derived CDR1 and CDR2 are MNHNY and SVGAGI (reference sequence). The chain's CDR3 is CASTSGQGNWYEQYF. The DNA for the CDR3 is TGTGCCAGCACCTCCGGACAGGGAAATTGGTACGAGCAGTACTTC.

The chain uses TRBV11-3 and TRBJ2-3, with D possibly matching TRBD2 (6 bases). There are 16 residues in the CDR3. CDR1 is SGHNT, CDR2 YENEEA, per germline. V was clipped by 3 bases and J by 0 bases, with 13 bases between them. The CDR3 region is CASSFGDSPSTDTQYF. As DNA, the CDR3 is TGTGCCAGCAGCTTTGGGGACTCTCCTAGCACAGATACGCAGTATTTT. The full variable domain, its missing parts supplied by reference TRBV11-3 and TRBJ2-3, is EAGVVQSPRYKIIEKKQPVAFWCNPISGHNTLYWYLQNLGQGPELLIRYENEEAVDDSQLPKDRFSAERLKGVDSTLKIQPAELGDSAVYLCASSFGDSPSTDTQYFGPGTRLTVL.

DNA of the CDR3: TGTGCCACCTCGCCCGGACAGGGATTTACCTGGCAAGAGACCCAGTACTTC. It codes for CATSPGQGFTWQETQYF. This chain uses TRBV24-1 with TRBJ2-5; 8 bases match TRBD1. Losses at the gene ends were 9 bases for V and 2 bases for J; bases not matched to a gene: 16. This CDR3 spans 17 amino acids. Germline V lookup: CDR1 KGHDR, CDR2 SFDVKD.

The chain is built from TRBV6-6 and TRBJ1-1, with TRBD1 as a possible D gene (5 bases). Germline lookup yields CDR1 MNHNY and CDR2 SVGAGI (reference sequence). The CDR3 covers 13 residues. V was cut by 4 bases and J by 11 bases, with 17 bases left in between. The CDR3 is CASSLDITKVAFF. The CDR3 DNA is TGTGCCAGCAGTTTGGACATTACGAAGGTGGCTTTCTTT.

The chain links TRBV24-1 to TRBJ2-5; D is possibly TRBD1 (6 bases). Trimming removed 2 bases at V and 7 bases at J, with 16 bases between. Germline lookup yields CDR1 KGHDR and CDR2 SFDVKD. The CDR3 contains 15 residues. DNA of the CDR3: TGTGCCACCAGTGATTCCCCGAGGGGGTCGGGGACCCAGTACTTC. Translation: CATSDSPRGSGTQYF.

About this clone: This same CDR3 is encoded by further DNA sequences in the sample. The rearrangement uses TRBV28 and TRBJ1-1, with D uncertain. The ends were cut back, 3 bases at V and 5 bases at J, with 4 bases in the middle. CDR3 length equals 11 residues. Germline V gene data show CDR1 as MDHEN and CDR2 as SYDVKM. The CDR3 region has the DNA TGTGCCAGCAGTTTCCGGACTGAAGCTTTCTTT. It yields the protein CASSFRTEAFF.

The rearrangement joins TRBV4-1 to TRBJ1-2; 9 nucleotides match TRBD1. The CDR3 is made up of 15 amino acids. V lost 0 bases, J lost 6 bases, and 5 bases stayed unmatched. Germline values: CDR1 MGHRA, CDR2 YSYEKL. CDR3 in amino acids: CASSQDKGQGNGYTF. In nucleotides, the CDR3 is TGCGCCAGCAGCCAAGACAAGGGACAGGGAAATGGCTACACCTTC.

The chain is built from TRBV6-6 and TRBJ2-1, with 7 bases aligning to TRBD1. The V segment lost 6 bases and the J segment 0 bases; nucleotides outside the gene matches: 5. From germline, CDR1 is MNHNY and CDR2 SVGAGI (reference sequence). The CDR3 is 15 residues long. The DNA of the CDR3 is TGTGCCAGCAGCCCACAGGGGAGCTCCTACAATGAGCAGTTCTTC. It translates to CASSPQGSSYNEQFF.

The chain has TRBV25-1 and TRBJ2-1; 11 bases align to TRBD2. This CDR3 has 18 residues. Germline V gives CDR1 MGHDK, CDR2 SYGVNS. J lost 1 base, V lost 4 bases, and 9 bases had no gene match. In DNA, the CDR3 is TGTGCCAGCAGTGTCGGGACTAGCGGTTTCCCTTCCTACAATGAGCAGTTCTTC. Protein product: CASSVGTSGFPSYNEQFF.

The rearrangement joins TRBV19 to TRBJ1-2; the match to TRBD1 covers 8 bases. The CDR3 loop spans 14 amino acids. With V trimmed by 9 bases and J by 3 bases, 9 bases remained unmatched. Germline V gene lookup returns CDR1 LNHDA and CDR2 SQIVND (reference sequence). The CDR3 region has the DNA TGTGCCAGCGAGAACAGGGGGTTACACTATGGCTACACCTTC. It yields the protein CASENRGLHYGYTF.

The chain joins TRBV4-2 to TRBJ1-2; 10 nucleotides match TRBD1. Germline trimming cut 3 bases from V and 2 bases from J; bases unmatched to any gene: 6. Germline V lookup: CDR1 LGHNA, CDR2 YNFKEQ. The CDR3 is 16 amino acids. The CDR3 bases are TGTGCCAGCAGCCACGAAGGGGACAGGGGAAACTATGGCTACACCTTC. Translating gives CASSHEGDRGNYGYTF.

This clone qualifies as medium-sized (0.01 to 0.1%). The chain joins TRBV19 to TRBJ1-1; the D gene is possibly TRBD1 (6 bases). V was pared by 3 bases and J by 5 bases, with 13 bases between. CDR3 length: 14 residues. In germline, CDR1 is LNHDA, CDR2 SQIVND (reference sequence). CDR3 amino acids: CASSITGLITEAFF. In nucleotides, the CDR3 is TGTGCCAGTAGTATTACAGGGCTAATTACTGAAGCTTTCTTT.

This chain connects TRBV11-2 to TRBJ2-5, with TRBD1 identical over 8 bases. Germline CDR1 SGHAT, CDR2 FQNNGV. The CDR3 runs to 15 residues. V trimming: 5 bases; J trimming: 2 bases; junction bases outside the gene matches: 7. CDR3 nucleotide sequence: TGTGCCAGCAGCCGTTCTTACAGGGGGCAAGAGACCCAGTACTTC. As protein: CASSRSYRGQETQYF.

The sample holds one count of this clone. CDR3 protein: CAGGLRGPNYGYTF. CDR3 sequence (DNA): TGTGCCGGCGGTTTAAGGGGGCCAAACTATGGCTACACCTTC. The chain is built from TRBV6-5 and TRBJ1-2; TRBD1 matches at 7 bases. The CDR3 runs to 14 residues. V lost 11 bases, J lost 2 bases, and 11 bases stayed unmatched. Germline V CDR1 and CDR2: MNHEY, SVGAGI.